The rows below give T cell receptor beta chains drawn from one sample of a study of cytomegalovirus exposure and HLA in healthy donors. Here immunoSEQ multiplex PCR was the method, and the copy in TCRdb shows in-frame clones only, minus some. Here the sample spans 100,000 or so clones, 75% to 90% being singletons. Sequenced material: PBMCs. These receptors came from a middle-aged man in good health and CMV-seronegative. The CDR3 runs from the conserved cysteine through the conserved F or W. Each record gives: CDR3 DNA, CDR3 protein, J gene, clone size, V gene, D gene. The D gene is left open where the match is weak. Not all rows give a size; the values are once, few, many and, for expanded clones, a class.

CDR3 DNA: TGTGCCAGCAGAGTAAGGGGCTCTGGAAACACCATATATTTT; CDR3 protein: CASRVRGSGNTIYF; J gene: TRBJ1-3; clone size: NA; V gene: TRBV6-5; D gene: NA
CDR3 DNA: TGTGCCAGCAGCGAACAGGGACAATCACCCCTCCACTTT; CDR3 protein: CASSEQGQSPLHF; J gene: TRBJ1-6; clone size: NA; V gene: TRBV9; D gene: NA
CDR3 DNA: TGTGCCCGGAGGGGGGGCGCTACCTACAATGAGCAGTTCTTC; CDR3 protein: CARRGGATYNEQFF; J gene: TRBJ2-1; clone size: NA; V gene: TRBV2; D gene: NA
CDR3 DNA: TGTGCCAGCAGAACTGCGAGCACTGAAGCTTTCTTT; CDR3 protein: CASRTASTEAFF; J gene: TRBJ1-1; clone size: NA; V gene: TRBV27; D gene: NA
CDR3 DNA: TGTGCCAGCAGCCCTGGGACAGGAGCTTACAATGAGCAGTTCTTC; CDR3 protein: CASSPGTGAYNEQFF; J gene: TRBJ2-1; clone size: NA; V gene: TRBV11-3; D gene: TRBD1
CDR3 DNA: TGTGCCAGCAGCGTAGATTGGTCGAGTAATTCACCCCTCCACTTT; CDR3 protein: CASSVDWSSNSPLHF; J gene: TRBJ1-6; clone size: NA; V gene: TRBV9; D gene: NA
CDR3 DNA: TGTGCCTGGGGCCCGAGGGAGGAATCACCCCTCCACTTT; CDR3 protein: CAWGPREESPLHF; J gene: TRBJ1-6; clone size: NA; V gene: TRBV30; D gene: NA
CDR3 DNA: TGTGCCAGCAGCGTGGGGACTAGCGGGTACAATGAGCAGTTCTTC; CDR3 protein: CASSVGTSGYNEQFF; J gene: TRBJ2-1; clone size: NA; V gene: TRBV7-3; D gene: TRBD2
CDR3 DNA: TGTGCCTGGAGTGTGGGGGGGCTGGATACGCAGTATTTT; CDR3 protein: CAWSVGGLDTQYF; J gene: TRBJ2-3; clone size: NA; V gene: TRBV30; D gene: NA
CDR3 DNA: TGTGCCAGCAGCTTGGTAGGAGGGCTGGGTCAGCCCCAGCATTTT; CDR3 protein: CASSLVGGLGQPQHF; J gene: TRBJ1-5; clone size: NA; V gene: TRBV7-2; D gene: NA
CDR3 DNA: TGTGCCAGCAGTCTAGGGACAGGGCCCTTCGAGCAGTACTTC; CDR3 protein: CASSLGTGPFEQYF; J gene: TRBJ2-7; clone size: once; V gene: TRBV6-5; D gene: TRBD1
CDR3 DNA: TGTGCCAGCGGGGGGCTAGCGGGGAACCTACAACGTGAGCAGTTCTTC; CDR3 protein: CASGGLAGNLQREQFF; J gene: TRBJ2-1; clone size: NA; V gene: TRBV27; D gene: TRBD2
CDR3 DNA: TGTGCCAGCAGCTTCGGGTCAGGATGGGAGGACACTGAAGCTTTCTTT; CDR3 protein: CASSFGSGWEDTEAFF; J gene: TRBJ1-1; clone size: NA; V gene: TRBV11-2; D gene: NA
CDR3 DNA: TGTGCCAGTACCGGAAGCGAGAGTCAGCCCCAGCATTTT; CDR3 protein: CASTGSESQPQHF; J gene: TRBJ1-5; clone size: NA; V gene: TRBV19; D gene: NA
CDR3 DNA: TGTGCCACAAAGGGACACCTCTCCTACGAGCAGTACTTC; CDR3 protein: CATKGHLSYEQYF; J gene: TRBJ2-7; clone size: NA; V gene: TRBV6-6; D gene: NA
CDR3 DNA: TGCAGCTCGTCCGGGACAGGGGGCACAGATACGCAGTATTTT; CDR3 protein: CSSSGTGGTDTQYF; J gene: TRBJ2-3; clone size: NA; V gene: TRBV29-1; D gene: TRBD1
CDR3 DNA: TGTGCCAGCAGCTTCGAGGTCGGGGAGCTGTTTTTT; CDR3 protein: CASSFEVGELFF; J gene: TRBJ2-2; clone size: NA; V gene: TRBV7-2; D gene: NA
CDR3 DNA: TGTGCCAGCAGCTCGGGACAGGGGTTAGGTGAGACCCAGTACTTC; CDR3 protein: CASSSGQGLGETQYF; J gene: TRBJ2-5; clone size: NA; V gene: TRBV7-2; D gene: TRBD1
CDR3 DNA: TGTGCCAACAGCTACGGGGGGGCTAACTATGGCTACACCTTC; CDR3 protein: CANSYGGANYGYTF; J gene: TRBJ1-2; clone size: NA; V gene: TRBV7-8; D gene: NA
CDR3 DNA: TGTGCCAGAAGGGTAGACAGGGTGGGTTGCGAGCAGTACTTC; CDR3 protein: CARRVDRVGCEQYF; J gene: TRBJ2-7; clone size: NA; V gene: TRBV5-3; D gene: TRBD1
CDR3 DNA: TGTGCCAGCAGTTTGCCTGACAGGGTTTTGGGCACTGAAGCTTTCTTT; CDR3 protein: CASSLPDRVLGTEAFF; J gene: TRBJ1-1; clone size: NA; V gene: TRBV28; D gene: TRBD1
CDR3 DNA: TGTGCCAGCACGCCCTTGAGGGGGAACTCTGGGGCCAACGTCCTGACTTTC; CDR3 protein: CASTPLRGNSGANVLTF; J gene: TRBJ2-6; clone size: NA; V gene: TRBV7-9; D gene: NA
CDR3 DNA: TGTGCCAGCTCACGTGGGGGGTCTGGGGCCAACGTCCTGACTTTC; CDR3 protein: CASSRGGSGANVLTF; J gene: TRBJ2-6; clone size: once; V gene: TRBV18; D gene: NA
CDR3 DNA: TGCGCCAGCAGCTCGGATCGGGGAGGCTACGAGCAGTACTTC; CDR3 protein: CASSSDRGGYEQYF; J gene: TRBJ2-7; clone size: NA; V gene: TRBV5-1; D gene: NA
CDR3 DNA: TGTGCCAGTAGCGCGCTTTTCGGACAGGGGGTTTTCTACGAGCAGTACTTC; CDR3 protein: CASSALFGQGVFYEQYF; J gene: TRBJ2-7; clone size: NA; V gene: TRBV19; D gene: TRBD1
CDR3 DNA: TGCGCCAGCAGCCAAGATTACGAGGGCTACACCTTC; CDR3 protein: CASSQDYEGYTF; J gene: TRBJ1-2; clone size: few; V gene: TRBV4-3; D gene: NA
CDR3 DNA: TGTGCCTGGAGTGTACTCGCGCCAACAGGTTATAATTCACCCCTCCACTTT; CDR3 protein: CAWSVLAPTGYNSPLHF; J gene: TRBJ1-6; clone size: NA; V gene: TRBV30; D gene: NA
CDR3 DNA: TGCGCCAGCAGCCAAACCGGGACAGCGTATCCGTACGAGCAGTACTTC; CDR3 protein: CASSQTGTAYPYEQYF; J gene: TRBJ2-7; clone size: NA; V gene: TRBV4-1; D gene: TRBD1
CDR3 DNA: TGTGCCAGCAGTCCCGACAGGGAGCTAGTTGAAGCTTTCTTT; CDR3 protein: CASSPDRELVEAFF; J gene: TRBJ1-1; clone size: NA; V gene: TRBV6-5; D gene: TRBD1
CDR3 DNA: TGTGCTAGTGGTTTGGTACTTCGTAATGAGCAGTTCTTC; CDR3 protein: CASGLVLRNEQFF; J gene: TRBJ2-1; clone size: once; V gene: TRBV12-5; D gene: NA
CDR3 DNA: TGTGCCAGCAGCTTAGCGGGGTTGAAAGATACGCAGTATTTT; CDR3 protein: CASSLAGLKDTQYF; J gene: TRBJ2-3; clone size: NA; V gene: TRBV6-5; D gene: TRBD2
CDR3 DNA: TGTGCCAGCAGCGATTACACGGGGGGGCGCGGGCCTAATGAAAAACTGTTTTTT; CDR3 protein: CASSDYTGGRGPNEKLFF; J gene: TRBJ1-4; clone size: NA; V gene: TRBV5-4; D gene: NA
CDR3 DNA: TGTGCCAGCAGCTTAGAAGGGGGGACAGGGAACATTCAGTACTTC; CDR3 protein: CASSLEGGTGNIQYF; J gene: TRBJ2-4; clone size: once; V gene: TRBV7-8; D gene: TRBD1
CDR3 DNA: TGTGCCAGTGAAGGGTTTTTGCGGACAGACTATGGCTACACCTTC; CDR3 protein: CASEGFLRTDYGYTF; J gene: TRBJ1-2; clone size: NA; V gene: TRBV19; D gene: NA
CDR3 DNA: TGTGCAAGTCGCTTAGCGCCGGGAGATGGTAGAACCGGGGAGCTGTTTTTT; CDR3 protein: CASRLAPGDGRTGELFF; J gene: TRBJ2-2; clone size: once; V gene: TRBV12-2; D gene: NA
CDR3 DNA: TGTGCCAGCAGCTTGGCCCCCCGGAATGAGCAGTTCTTC; CDR3 protein: CASSLAPRNEQFF; J gene: TRBJ2-1; clone size: NA; V gene: TRBV5-6; D gene: NA
CDR3 DNA: TGTTCCAGCAGCTCGGGTCGCGCGGGGGCGAGGGAGACCCAGTACTTC; CDR3 protein: CSSSSGRAGARETQYF; J gene: TRBJ2-5; clone size: NA; V gene: TRBV7-9; D gene: NA
CDR3 DNA: TGTGCCTGGAGTGTACCGCAGGGACAGGTTTCCTATGGCTACACCTTC; CDR3 protein: CAWSVPQGQVSYGYTF; J gene: TRBJ1-2; clone size: NA; V gene: TRBV30; D gene: TRBD1
CDR3 DNA: TGTGCCAGTTATTCACTTCTCTATGGCTACACCTTC; CDR3 protein: CASYSLLYGYTF; J gene: TRBJ1-2; clone size: NA; V gene: TRBV19; D gene: NA
CDR3 DNA: TGTGCCAGTAGTCATCCGGGTTCCTCTGGGGCCAACGTCCTGACTTTC; CDR3 protein: CASSHPGSSGANVLTF; J gene: TRBJ2-6; clone size: NA; V gene: TRBV19; D gene: NA
CDR3 DNA: TGTGCCAGCAACCTGCCTGACAGGGGACTCCTCTCCTACGAGCAGTACTTC; CDR3 protein: CASNLPDRGLLSYEQYF; J gene: TRBJ2-7; clone size: once; V gene: TRBV2; D gene: TRBD1
CDR3 DNA: TGTGCCAGCTCACCAGGAACTAGCGGGGAAGGGGAGCAGTACTTC; CDR3 protein: CASSPGTSGEGEQYF; J gene: TRBJ2-7; clone size: once; V gene: TRBV18; D gene: TRBD2
CDR3 DNA: TGTGCCAGCAGTCAATACCGGACAGGGGGCCTGGAGGAAAAACTGTTTTTT; CDR3 protein: CASSQYRTGGLEEKLFF; J gene: TRBJ1-4; clone size: NA; V gene: TRBV27; D gene: TRBD1
CDR3 DNA: TGTGCCAGAAGCTTGTCAGGGACTAATCAGCCCCAGCATTTT; CDR3 protein: CARSLSGTNQPQHF; J gene: TRBJ1-5; clone size: few; V gene: TRBV5-3; D gene: NA
CDR3 DNA: TGTGCCAGTAGTATCGGGGATGGGGTACTAGCGGCCGCGCAGTATTTT; CDR3 protein: CASSIGDGVLAAAQYF; J gene: TRBJ2-3; clone size: NA; V gene: TRBV19; D gene: TRBD2
CDR3 DNA: TGTGCCAGTGCACGGCAGGGGTATGGCTACACCTTC; CDR3 protein: CASARQGYGYTF; J gene: TRBJ1-2; clone size: NA; V gene: TRBV19; D gene: NA
CDR3 DNA: TGTGCCAGCAGCTGGGGCGGGGGGGCAACCAAAAACATTCAGTACTTC; CDR3 protein: CASSWGGGATKNIQYF; J gene: TRBJ2-4; clone size: NA; V gene: TRBV27; D gene: TRBD2
CDR3 DNA: TGTGCCAGCAGCTTAGTAGCAGGGCACGGCTACACCTTC; CDR3 protein: CASSLVAGHGYTF; J gene: TRBJ1-2; clone size: NA; V gene: TRBV7-9; D gene: NA
CDR3 DNA: TGTGCCAGCAGCAGGACAGGCCCAGGGGGCGATGAGCAGTTCTTC; CDR3 protein: CASSRTGPGGDEQFF; J gene: TRBJ2-1; clone size: NA; V gene: TRBV11-2; D gene: TRBD1
CDR3 DNA: TGTGCCAGCAGCCCCGGGACTAATGAAAAACTGTTTTTT; CDR3 protein: CASSPGTNEKLFF; J gene: TRBJ1-4; clone size: NA; V gene: TRBV7-9; D gene: NA
CDR3 DNA: TGTGCCAGCAGCGCCGTTAGCGGGGGCGCTGGGAACTTC; CDR3 protein: CASSAVSGGAGNF; J gene: TRBJ2-5; clone size: NA; V gene: TRBV7-2; D gene: TRBD2
CDR3 DNA: TGTGCCAGCAGCAGTGGGACACCTGGGATGTACGAGCAGTACTTC; CDR3 protein: CASSSGTPGMYEQYF; J gene: TRBJ2-7; clone size: NA; V gene: TRBV11-3; D gene: NA
CDR3 DNA: TGTGCCAGCAGTGAGGCCTACAGGGACTCCTACGAGCAGTACTTC; CDR3 protein: CASSEAYRDSYEQYF; J gene: TRBJ2-7; clone size: NA; V gene: TRBV2; D gene: NA
CDR3 DNA: TGTGCCAGCCGGGGACAGCATAATTCACCCCTCCACTTT; CDR3 protein: CASRGQHNSPLHF; J gene: TRBJ1-6; clone size: once; V gene: TRBV25-1; D gene: TRBD1
CDR3 DNA: TGCGCCAGCAGCTTGGGCACGGGGATACGCTCCTACGAGCAGTACTTC; CDR3 protein: CASSLGTGIRSYEQYF; J gene: TRBJ2-7; clone size: NA; V gene: TRBV5-1; D gene: NA
CDR3 DNA: TGTGCCAGCAGCTTAGGCCACCCCCCCACAGGGGACTATGGCTACACCTTC; CDR3 protein: CASSLGHPPTGDYGYTF; J gene: TRBJ1-2; clone size: NA; V gene: TRBV11-2; D gene: TRBD1
CDR3 DNA: TGTGCCTGGAGTTTATTCTCGAGCGAGCAGTACTTC; CDR3 protein: CAWSLFSSEQYF; J gene: TRBJ2-7; clone size: NA; V gene: TRBV30; D gene: NA
CDR3 DNA: TGTGCCAGCAGTTACGGCCCGGGTAGTGATGAGCAGTTCTTC; CDR3 protein: CASSYGPGSDEQFF; J gene: TRBJ2-1; clone size: once; V gene: TRBV6-5; D gene: NA
CDR3 DNA: TGTGCCAGCAGACGCGACAGGTACTCTGCCCAAGAGACCCAGTACTTC; CDR3 protein: CASRRDRYSAQETQYF; J gene: TRBJ2-5; clone size: NA; V gene: TRBV2; D gene: NA